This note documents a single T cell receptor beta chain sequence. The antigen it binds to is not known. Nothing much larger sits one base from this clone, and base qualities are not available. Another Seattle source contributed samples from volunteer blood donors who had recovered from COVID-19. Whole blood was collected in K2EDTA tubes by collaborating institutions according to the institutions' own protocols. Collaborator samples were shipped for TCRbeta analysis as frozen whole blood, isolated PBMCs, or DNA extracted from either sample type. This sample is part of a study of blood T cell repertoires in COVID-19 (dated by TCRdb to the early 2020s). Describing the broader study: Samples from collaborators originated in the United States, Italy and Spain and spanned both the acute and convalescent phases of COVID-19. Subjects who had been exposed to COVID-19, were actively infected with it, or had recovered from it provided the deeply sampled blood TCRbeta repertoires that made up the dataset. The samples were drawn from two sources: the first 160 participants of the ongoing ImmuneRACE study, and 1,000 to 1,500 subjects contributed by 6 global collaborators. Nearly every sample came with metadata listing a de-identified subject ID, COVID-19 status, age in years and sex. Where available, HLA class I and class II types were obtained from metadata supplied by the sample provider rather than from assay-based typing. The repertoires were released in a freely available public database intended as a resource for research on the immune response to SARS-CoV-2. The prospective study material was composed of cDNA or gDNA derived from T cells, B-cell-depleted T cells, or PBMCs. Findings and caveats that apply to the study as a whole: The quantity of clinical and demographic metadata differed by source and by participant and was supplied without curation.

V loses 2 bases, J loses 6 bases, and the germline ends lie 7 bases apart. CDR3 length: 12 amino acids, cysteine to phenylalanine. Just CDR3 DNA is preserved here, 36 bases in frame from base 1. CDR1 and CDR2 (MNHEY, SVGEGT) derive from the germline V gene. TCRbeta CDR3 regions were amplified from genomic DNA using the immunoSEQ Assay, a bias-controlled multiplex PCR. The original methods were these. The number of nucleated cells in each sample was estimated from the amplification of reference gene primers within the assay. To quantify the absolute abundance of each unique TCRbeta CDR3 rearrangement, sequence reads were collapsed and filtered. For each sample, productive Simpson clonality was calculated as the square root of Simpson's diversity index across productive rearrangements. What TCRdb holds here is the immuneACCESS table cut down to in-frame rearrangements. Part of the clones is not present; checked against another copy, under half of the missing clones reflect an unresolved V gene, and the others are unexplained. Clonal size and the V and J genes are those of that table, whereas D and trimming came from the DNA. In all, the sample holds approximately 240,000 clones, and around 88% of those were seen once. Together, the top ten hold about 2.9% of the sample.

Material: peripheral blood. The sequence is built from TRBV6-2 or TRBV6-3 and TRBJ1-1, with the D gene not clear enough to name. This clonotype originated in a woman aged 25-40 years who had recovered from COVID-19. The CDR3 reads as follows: CASSYPRSEAFF. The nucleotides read TGTGCCAGCAGTTACCCCCGGTCTGAAGCTTTCTTT.